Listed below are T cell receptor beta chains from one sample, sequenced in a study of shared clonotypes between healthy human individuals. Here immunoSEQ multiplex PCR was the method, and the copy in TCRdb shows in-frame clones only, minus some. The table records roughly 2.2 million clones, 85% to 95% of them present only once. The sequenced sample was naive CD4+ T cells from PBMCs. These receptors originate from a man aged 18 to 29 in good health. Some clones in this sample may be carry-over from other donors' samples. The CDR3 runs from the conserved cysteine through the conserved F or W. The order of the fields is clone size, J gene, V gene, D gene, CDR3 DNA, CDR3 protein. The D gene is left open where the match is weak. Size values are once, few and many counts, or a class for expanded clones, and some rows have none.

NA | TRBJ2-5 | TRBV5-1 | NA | TGCGCCAGCAGCCCGACCGGGACCCGCGTCCTCCAAGAGACCCAGTACTTC | CASSPTGTRVLQETQYF
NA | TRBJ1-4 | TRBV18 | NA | TGTGCCAGCTCACCAATAGGAGGGTTTGGTGGTGAAAAACTGTTTTTT | CASSPIGGFGGEKLFF
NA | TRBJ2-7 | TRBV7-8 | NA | TGTGCCAGTACGTCTGGGTCGGGGGGCGACCCCAGGGAGTACTTC | CASTSGSGGDPREYF
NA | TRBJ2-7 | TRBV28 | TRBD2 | TGTGCCAGCACCCCCGGGGAGCGGGAGGCATCCTACGAGCAGTACTTC | CASTPGEREASYEQYF
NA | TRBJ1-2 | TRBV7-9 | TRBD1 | TGTGCCAGCACCCCCCCCGCCAGGGGGTCGGGTGGCTACACCTTC | CASTPPARGSGGYTF
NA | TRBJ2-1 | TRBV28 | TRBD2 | TGTGCCAGCAGTCCCCGACTAGCGGGAGTGGATGAGCAGTTCTTC | CASSPRLAGVDEQFF
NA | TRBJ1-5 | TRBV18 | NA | TGTGCCAGCTCACCACCGACGGGCCTCAATCAGCCCCAGCATTTT | CASSPPTGLNQPQHF
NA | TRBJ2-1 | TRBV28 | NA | TGTGCCAGCAGTTCCCGTCCCGGGACAAGAAACAATGAGCAGTTCTTC | CASSSRPGTRNNEQFF
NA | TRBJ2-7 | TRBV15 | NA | TGTGCCACCAGCGGTGTCCCTGTCGGTCGCGGGCAGTACTTC | CATSGVPVGRGQYF
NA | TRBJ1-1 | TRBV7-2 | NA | TGTGCCAGCAGCTTCCTCACAGGAGTCCAAACTGAAGCTTTCTTT | CASSFLTGVQTEAFF
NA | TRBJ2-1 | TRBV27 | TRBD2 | TGTGCCAGCAGCACTATACTAGCGGGGGAATTTGAGCAGTTCTTC | CASSTILAGEFEQFF
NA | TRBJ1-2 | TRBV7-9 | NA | TGTGCCAGCAGAATTTTGGGCGGCGCCTATGGCTACACCTTC | CASRILGGAYGYTF
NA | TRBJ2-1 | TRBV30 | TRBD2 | TGTGCCTGGAGGACCCTTGGACTAGGGGAGGATGAGCAGTTCTTC | CAWRTLGLGEDEQFF
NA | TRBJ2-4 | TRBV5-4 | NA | TGTGCCAGCAGCTTGTCGGTAGCCAAAAACATTCAGTACTTC | CASSLSVAKNIQYF
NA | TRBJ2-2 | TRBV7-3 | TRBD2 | TGTGCCAGCAGCCCGTCCCCAGCGGGGGGGGGCGGGGAGCTGTTTTTT | CASSPSPAGGGGELFF
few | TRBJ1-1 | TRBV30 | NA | TGTGCCTGGAGTCTTTCGGCGGTACCACCAAACACTGAAGCTTTCTTT | CAWSLSAVPPNTEAFF
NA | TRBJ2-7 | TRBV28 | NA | TGTGCCGCGGGTAAGGAATCCTACGAGCAGTACTTC | CAAGKESYEQYF
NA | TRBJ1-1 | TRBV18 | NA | TGTGCCAGCTCACCAACCGGGAGTAACACTGAAGCTTTCTTT | CASSPTGSNTEAFF
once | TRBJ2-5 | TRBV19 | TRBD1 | TGTGCCAGTAGTACAGGGACAGGACAAAAAGGGACCCAGTACTTC | CASSTGTGQKGTQYF
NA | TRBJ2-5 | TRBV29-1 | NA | TGCAGCGTTGGATTTAACGTTGGAGAGACCCAGTACTTC | CSVGFNVGETQYF
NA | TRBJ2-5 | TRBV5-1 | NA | TGCGCCAGCAGCTTAGATTCCACGGGCGGAGAGACCCAGTACTTC | CASSLDSTGGETQYF
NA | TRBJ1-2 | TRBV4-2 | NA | TGTGCCAGCAGCCAAGTCAGGGTGGATATCGACTATGGCTACACCTTC | CASSQVRVDIDYGYTF
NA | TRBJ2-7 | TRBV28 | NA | TGTGCCAGCAGGGGGACCGGGACACCATCCTACGAGCAGTACTTC | CASRGTGTPSYEQYF
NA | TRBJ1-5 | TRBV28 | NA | TGTGCCAGCAGTTTAGGCGCCCGAATGAATCAGCCCCAGCATTTT | CASSLGARMNQPQHF
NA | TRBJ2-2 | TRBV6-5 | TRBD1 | TGTGCCAGCAGTCGACAGGGGGCTTTGACCGGGGAGCTGTTTTTT | CASSRQGALTGELFF
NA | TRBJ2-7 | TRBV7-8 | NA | TGTGCCAGCAGACCTAGAACAGGATCCTACGAGCAGTACTTC | CASRPRTGSYEQYF
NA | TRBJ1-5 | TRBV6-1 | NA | TGTGCCAGTCGACAAAGTCATAGCAATCAGCCCCAGCATTTT | CASRQSHSNQPQHF
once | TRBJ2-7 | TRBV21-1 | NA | TGTCCTCGAGCGACAGGGGACTCCTACGAGCAGTACTTC | CPRATGDSYEQYF
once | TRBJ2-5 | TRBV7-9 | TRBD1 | TGTGCCAGCAGCCCCAGGGGGAGCCAAGAGACCCAGTACTTC | CASSPRGSQETQYF
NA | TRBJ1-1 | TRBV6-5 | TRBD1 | TGTGCCAGCAGTTTCAACAGGGGGCTGAACACTGAGGCTTTCTTT | CASSFNRGLNTEAFF
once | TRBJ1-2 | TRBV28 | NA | TGTGCCAGCAGTTTTTGGGGGTCTGAGGGCTACACCTTC | CASSFWGSEGYTF
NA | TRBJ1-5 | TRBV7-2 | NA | TGTGCCAGCAGCTTAGATAAATACCAGCCCCAGCATTTT | CASSLDKYQPQHF
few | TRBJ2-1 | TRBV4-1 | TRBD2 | TGCGCCAGCAGCCAAGATAGGACTAGCGGATTTTACAATGAGCAGTTCTTC | CASSQDRTSGFYNEQFF
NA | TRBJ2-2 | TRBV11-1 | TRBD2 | TGTGCCAGCAGCTTAAGACTAGCGGTGAACACCGGGGAGCTGTTTTTT | CASSLRLAVNTGELFF
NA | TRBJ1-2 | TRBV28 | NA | TGTGCCAGCAGTCGCGAGTCAGGGGCGGGTGGCTACACCTTC | CASSRESGAGGYTF
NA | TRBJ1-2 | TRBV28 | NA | TGTGCCAGCAGGGCGCTCGGGTATGGCTACACCTTC | CASRALGYGYTF
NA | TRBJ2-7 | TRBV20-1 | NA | TGCAGTGCACGGGACCTGCGCGAGCAGTACTTC | CSARDLREQYF